Detailed here is one TCR beta chain. The antigen remains unidentified. This entry is derived from a study of cytomegalovirus exposure and HLA in healthy donors. With 60 Vbeta and 13 Jbeta primers, the PCR was carried out. Profiling relied on immunoSEQ multiplex PCR, and the TCRdb table lists in-frame clones only, not all of them. Of roughly 130,000 clones listed, roughly 85% are singletons. This CDR3 spans 12 amino acids. V was clipped by 5 bases and J by 4 bases, with 11 bases between them. In germline, CDR1 is GTSNPN, CDR2 SVGIG (reference sequence). Study observations and caveats: The authors later found most CMV-associated TCR beta chains appeared HLA-restricted. Later analysis demonstrated an association between a missense DCLRE1C variant and TCR beta V- and J-gene trimming.

Sample: PBMCs. This chain links TRBV30 with TRBJ1-2; D possibly corresponds to TRBD1 (5 bases). This TCR was recovered from a boy between 10 and 17 years old in good health and CMV-seronegative. CDR3 in DNA: TGTGCCTGGGCTCAGGGTAGCTATGGCTACACCTTC. Translated, it gives CAWAQGSYGYTF.